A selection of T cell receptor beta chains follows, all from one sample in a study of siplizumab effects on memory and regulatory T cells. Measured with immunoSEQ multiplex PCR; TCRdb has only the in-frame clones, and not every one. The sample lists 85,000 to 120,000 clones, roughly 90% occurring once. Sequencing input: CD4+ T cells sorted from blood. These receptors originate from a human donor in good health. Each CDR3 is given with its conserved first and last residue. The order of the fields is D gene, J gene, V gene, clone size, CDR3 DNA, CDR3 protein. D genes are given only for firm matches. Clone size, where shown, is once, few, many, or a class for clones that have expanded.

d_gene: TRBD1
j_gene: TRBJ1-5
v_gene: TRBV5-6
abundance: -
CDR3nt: TGTGCCAGCAGCTCCCAACAGGGGGTTCGTGGTAATCAGCCCCAGCATTTT
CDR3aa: CASSSQQGVRGNQPQHF

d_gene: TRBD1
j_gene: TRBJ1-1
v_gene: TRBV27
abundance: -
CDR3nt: TGTGCCAGCAGTTCGAACCGGGACAGGGTTTCGAACACTGAAGCTTTCTTT
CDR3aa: CASSSNRDRVSNTEAFF

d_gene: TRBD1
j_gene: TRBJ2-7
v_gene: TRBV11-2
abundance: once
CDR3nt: TGTGCCAGCAGCTCCCCGTCCGGGACAGGAACCTACGAGCAGTACTTC
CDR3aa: CASSSPSGTGTYEQYF

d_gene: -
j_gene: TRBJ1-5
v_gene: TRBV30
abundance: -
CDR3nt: TGTGCCTGGAGTAGAGGCCTAAATAGCAATCAGCCCCAGCATTTT
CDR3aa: CAWSRGLNSNQPQHF

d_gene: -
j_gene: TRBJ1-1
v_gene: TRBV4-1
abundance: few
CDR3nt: TGCGCCAGCAGCCAAGAAGTAGGGAACACTGAAGCTTTCTTT
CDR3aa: CASSQEVGNTEAFF

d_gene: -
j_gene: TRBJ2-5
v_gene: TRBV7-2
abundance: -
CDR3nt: TGTGCCAGCAGCTTAGCACCCTTGGGGGCTGTGGGGCAAGAGACCCAGTACTTC
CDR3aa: CASSLAPLGAVGQETQYF

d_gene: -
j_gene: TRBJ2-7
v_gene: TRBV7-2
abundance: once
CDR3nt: TGTGCCAGCAGCTTCGGGACCTTGGACGAGCAGTACTTC
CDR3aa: CASSFGTLDEQYF

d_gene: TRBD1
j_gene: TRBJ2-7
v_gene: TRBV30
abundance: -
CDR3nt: TGTGCCTGGAGACGGACAGGGAGCTCCTACGAGCAGTACTTC
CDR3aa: CAWRRTGSSYEQYF

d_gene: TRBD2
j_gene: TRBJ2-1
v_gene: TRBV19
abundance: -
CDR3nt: TGTGCCAGTAGTGGGAGGACTAGCGGGGCCCCCCCCAATGAGCAGTTCTTC
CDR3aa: CASSGRTSGAPPNEQFF

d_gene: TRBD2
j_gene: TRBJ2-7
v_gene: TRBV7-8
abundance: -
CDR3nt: TGTGCCAGCAGCTTACAGGGACTAGCATCCTTGAGGTTCGAGCAGTACTTC
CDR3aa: CASSLQGLASLRFEQYF

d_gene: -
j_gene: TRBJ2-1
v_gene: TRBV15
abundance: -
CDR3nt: TGTGCCACCAGCAGAGGTGGGGGTCCCGACAATGAGCAGTTCTTC
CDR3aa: CATSRGGGPDNEQFF

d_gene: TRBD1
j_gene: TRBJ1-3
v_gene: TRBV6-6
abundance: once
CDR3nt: TGTGCCAGCTTCACAACAGGGGACTCTGGAAACACCATATATTTT
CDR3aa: CASFTTGDSGNTIYF

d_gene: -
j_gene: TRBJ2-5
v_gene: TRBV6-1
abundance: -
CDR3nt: TGTGCCAGCGTTCGGCTAGCGAGGCAAGAGACCCAGTACTTC
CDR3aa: CASVRLARQETQYF

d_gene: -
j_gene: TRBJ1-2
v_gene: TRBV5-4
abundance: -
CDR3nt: TGTGCCAGCTCCCGTAATTTGGAGGAGGGCTACACCTTC
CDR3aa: CASSRNLEEGYTF

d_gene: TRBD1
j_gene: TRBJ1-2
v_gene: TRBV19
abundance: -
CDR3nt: TGTGCCAGTAGTACCGGTCCGGGACAGGGAGTCAATGGCTACACCTTC
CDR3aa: CASSTGPGQGVNGYTF

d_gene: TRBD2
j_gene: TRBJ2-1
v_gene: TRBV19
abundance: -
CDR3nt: TGTGCCAGTAGTACGACTAGCGGAGCGTACAATGAGCAGTTCTTC
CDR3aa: CASSTTSGAYNEQFF

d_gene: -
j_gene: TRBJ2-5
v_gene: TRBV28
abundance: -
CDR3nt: TGTGCCAGCAGTCAACGGGCCGAGACCCAGTACTTC
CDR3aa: CASSQRAETQYF

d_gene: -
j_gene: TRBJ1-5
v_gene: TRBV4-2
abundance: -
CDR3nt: TGTGCCAGCAGCCAAGAGGTTAACTATGATCAGCCCCAGCATTTT
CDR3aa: CASSQEVNYDQPQHF

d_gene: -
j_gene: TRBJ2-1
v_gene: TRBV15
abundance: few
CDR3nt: TGTGCCACCAGCAGAGGTCGGGAGTACGGTGAGCAGTTCTTC
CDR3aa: CATSRGREYGEQFF

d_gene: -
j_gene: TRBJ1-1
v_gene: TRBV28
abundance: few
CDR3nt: TGTGCCAGCCAAAGGGGGGTTCAGACGAACACTGAAGCTTTCTTT
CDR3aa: CASQRGVQTNTEAFF

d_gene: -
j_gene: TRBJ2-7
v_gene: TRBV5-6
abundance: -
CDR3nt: TGTGCCAGCAGCGCCACAGGGTCCCATATCTACGAGCAGTACTTC
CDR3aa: CASSATGSHIYEQYF

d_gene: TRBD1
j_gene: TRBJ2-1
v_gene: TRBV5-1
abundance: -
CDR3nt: TGCGCCAGCAGCTTGGGGGACAGGGATGGCAATGAGCAGTTCTTC
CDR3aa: CASSLGDRDGNEQFF

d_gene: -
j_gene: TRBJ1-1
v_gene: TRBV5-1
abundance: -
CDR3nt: TGCGCCAGCAGCTTCACCTCCTTGTCGGGGTCTGAAGCTTTCTTT
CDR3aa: CASSFTSLSGSEAFF

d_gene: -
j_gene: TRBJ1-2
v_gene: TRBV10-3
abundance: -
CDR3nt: TGTGCCATCTTTACGGCCGCTAACTATGGCTACACCTTC
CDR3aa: CAIFTAANYGYTF

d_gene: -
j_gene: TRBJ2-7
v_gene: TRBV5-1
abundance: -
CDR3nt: TGCGCCAGCAGCTTGGATATAGGTGGCTACGAGCAGTACTTC
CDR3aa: CASSLDIGGYEQYF

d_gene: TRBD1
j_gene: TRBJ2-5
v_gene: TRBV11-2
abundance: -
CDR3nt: TGTGCCAGCAGCGAAATTCCGGGACAGGGGGCTGAGACCCAGTACTTC
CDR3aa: CASSEIPGQGAETQYF

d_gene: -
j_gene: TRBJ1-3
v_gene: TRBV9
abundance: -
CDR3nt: TGTGCCAGCAGCCCCCGGGCCCTCTCTGGAAACACCATATATTTT
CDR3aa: CASSPRALSGNTIYF

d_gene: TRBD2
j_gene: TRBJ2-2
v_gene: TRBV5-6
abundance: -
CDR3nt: TGTGCCAGCAGCTTGCCTAGCGGGACGGCCGGGGAGCTGTTTTTT
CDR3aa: CASSLPSGTAGELFF

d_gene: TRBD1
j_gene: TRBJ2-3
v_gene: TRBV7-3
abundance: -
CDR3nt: TGTGCCAGCAGCAAACCCGGGACAGGGGGCAGAGCAGATACGCAGTATTTT
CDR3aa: CASSKPGTGGRADTQYF

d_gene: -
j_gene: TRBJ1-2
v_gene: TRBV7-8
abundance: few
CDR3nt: TGTGCCAGCAGCTTAGCGCCTAGGGGGGATGGCTACACCTTC
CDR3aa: CASSLAPRGDGYTF

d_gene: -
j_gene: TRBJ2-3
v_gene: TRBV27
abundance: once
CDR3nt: TGTGCCAGCAGTTTCCAAGGGAATCGGGCAGATACGCAGTATTTT
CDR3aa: CASSFQGNRADTQYF

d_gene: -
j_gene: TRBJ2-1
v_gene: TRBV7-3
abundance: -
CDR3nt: TGTGCCAGCAGCACTAATCTATACAATGAGCAGTTCTTC
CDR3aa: CASSTNLYNEQFF